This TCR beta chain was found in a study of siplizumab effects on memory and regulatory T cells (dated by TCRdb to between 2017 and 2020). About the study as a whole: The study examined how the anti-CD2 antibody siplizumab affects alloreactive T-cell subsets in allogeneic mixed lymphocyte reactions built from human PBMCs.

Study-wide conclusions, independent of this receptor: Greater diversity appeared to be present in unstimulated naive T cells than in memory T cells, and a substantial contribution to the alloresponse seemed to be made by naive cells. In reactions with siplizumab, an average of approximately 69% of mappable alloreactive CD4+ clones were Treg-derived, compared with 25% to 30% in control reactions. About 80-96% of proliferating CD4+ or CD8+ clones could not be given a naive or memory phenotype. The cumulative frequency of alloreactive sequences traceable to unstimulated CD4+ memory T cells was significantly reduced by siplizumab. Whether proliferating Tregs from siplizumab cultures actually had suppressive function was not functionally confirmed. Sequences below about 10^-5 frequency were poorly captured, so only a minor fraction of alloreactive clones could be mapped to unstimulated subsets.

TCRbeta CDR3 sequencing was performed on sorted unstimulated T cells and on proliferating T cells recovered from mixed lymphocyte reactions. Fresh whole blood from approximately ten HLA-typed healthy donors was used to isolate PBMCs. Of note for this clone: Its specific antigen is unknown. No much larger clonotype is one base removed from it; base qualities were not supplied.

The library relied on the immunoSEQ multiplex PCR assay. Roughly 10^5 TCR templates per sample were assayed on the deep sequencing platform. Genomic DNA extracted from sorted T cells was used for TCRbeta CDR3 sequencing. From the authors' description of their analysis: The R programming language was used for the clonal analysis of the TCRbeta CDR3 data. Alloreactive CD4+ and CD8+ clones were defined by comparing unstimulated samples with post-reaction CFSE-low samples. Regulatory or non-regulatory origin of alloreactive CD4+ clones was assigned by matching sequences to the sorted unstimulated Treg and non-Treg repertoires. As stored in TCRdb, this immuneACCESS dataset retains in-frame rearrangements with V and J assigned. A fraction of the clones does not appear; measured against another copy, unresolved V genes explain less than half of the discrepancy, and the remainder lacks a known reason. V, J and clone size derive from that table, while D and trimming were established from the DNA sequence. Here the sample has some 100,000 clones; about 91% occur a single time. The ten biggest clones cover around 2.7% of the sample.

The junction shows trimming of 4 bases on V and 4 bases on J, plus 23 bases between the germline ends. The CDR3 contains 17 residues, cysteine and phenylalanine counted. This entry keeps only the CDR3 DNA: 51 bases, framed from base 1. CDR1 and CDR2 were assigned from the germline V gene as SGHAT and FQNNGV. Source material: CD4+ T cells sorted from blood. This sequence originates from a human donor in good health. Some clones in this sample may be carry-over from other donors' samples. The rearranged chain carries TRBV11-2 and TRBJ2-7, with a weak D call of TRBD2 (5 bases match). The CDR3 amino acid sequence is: CASSSISHGRRRYEQYF. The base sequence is TGTGCCAGCAGCTCAATTAGCCATGGCAGGAGGAGGTACGAGCAGTACTTC.